The subject of this entry is one T cell receptor (beta chain). Its antigen is undetermined. The data originate from a study of cytomegalovirus exposure and HLA in healthy donors. Study results and caveats: CMV antigen specificity of a few CMV-associated chains was confirmed in vitro. Later analysis identified 15,000 to 20,000 TCR beta sequences associated with HLA alleles, using a false discovery rate threshold of 0.05.

Amplification used 60 Vbeta primers and 13 Jbeta primers. TCRdb's table, derived via immunoSEQ multiplex PCR, lists solely in-frame clones and lacks some. The table includes under 200,000 clones, roughly 77% detected once. CDR3 length: 15 residues. Germline V gene data show CDR1 as SGHTA and CDR2 as FQGNSA. The V gene end was trimmed by 4 bases and the J gene end by 4 bases; junction bases not matched to a gene: 4. This rearrangement joins TRBV7-2 to TRBJ2-1; TRBD2 matches 10 bases. Sequences were obtained from PBMCs. The receptor was isolated from a woman in her forties in good health and CMV-seropositive. The CDR3 DNA follows: TGTGCCAGCAGCTCAAGGACTAGCGGTTACAATGAGCAGTTCTTC. Its protein product is CASSSRTSGYNEQFF.